This T cell receptor (beta chain) was documented in a study of human T cells and chemical hapten exposure. The wider study: The study lasted 20 to 25 weeks, and patients were dosed weekly with diphenylcyclopropenone on the scalp throughout. A patient group, mainly female, showed alopecia areata, totalis or universalis. Overall study results and limits: Against controls, expanded TCRs gave rise to significantly more large CDR3 similarity clusters.

The CDR3 has 12 amino acids. The V end was cut by 6 bases, the J end by 7 bases, with 12 bases between. The germline CDR1 and CDR2 sequences are MNHNY and SVGAGI (reference sequence). Time point specified: patch test 2, 6 weeks after DPC sensitization. Treatment in this sample: therapeutic diphenylcyclopropenone sensitization with weekly scalp DPC. Blood draws preceded each patch test application. This clonotype was found many times. The antigen is undetermined. TCRdb reprocessed the RACE reads via MiXCR and lists one record per CDR3 protein. The sample holds 75,000 to 100,000 distinct CDR3 sequences, 9.3% seen once.

The chain is built from TRBV6-6 and TRBJ2-5; D is uncertain. The sequenced sample was whole blood, obtained in connection with sensitization to the hapten diphenylcyclopropenone (DPC). The TCR originated in a middle-aged woman with alopecia areata. Some clones in this sample may be carry-over from other donors' samples. The CDR3 DNA follows: TGTGCCAGCAGCCCCACCCTGGGGACCCAGTACTTC. Translation gives CASSPTLGTQYF.